These 7 T cell receptor beta chains were all obtained from the same sample, sequenced in a study of cytomegalovirus exposure and HLA in healthy donors. 13 Jbeta primers and 60 Vbeta primers were used for the PCR. The data were produced by immunoSEQ multiplex PCR, yet TCRdb's version contains in-frame clones alone and is incomplete. The sample includes under 140,000 clones, around 88% of them seen just once. Source material: PBMCs. These receptors were obtained from a man between 40 and 49 years old in good health and CMV-seronegative.

V and J are TRBV5-6 and TRBJ2-7; 8 positions agree with TRBD1. V was pared by 4 bases and J by 2 bases, with 5 bases of the junction left unmatched. The CDR3 has 14 residues. Germline CDR1 reads SGHDT; CDR2 reads YYEEEE. Here the CDR3 reads CASSPVGQAYEQYF. In nucleotides, the CDR3 is TGTGCCAGCAGCCCCGTGGGACAGGCCTACGAGCAGTACTTC.

In its sample, this clone was seen once. This chain joins TRBV2 and TRBJ1-6, with D perhaps TRBD1 (6 bases). V was trimmed by 4 bases and J by 7 bases, leaving 14 bases between them. Germline loops: CDR1 SNHLY, CDR2 FYNNEI. CDR3 length: 15 amino acids. The CDR3 nucleotides read TGTGCCAGCAGTGGGCAGGGGAATAGAAATTCACCCCTCCACTTT. It translates to CASSGQGNRNSPLHF.

The rearrangement joins TRBV28 to TRBJ1-2; weak D call: TRBD1 (5 bases). The CDR3 has 12 amino acids. Germline CDR1 MDHEN, CDR2 SYDVKM. Trimming took 5 bases from V and 8 from J, leaving 12 bases between them. The CDR3 sequence is CASSRRGYGYTF. The DNA of the CDR3 is TGTGCCAGCAGTAGAAGGGGCTACGGCTACACCTTC.

The V call is TRBV28, the J call TRBJ1-1, with a weak D call TRBD1 (6 bases). Germline CDR1 and CDR2: MDHEN and SYDVKM. Trimming shortened V by 3 bases and J by 3 bases, and 11 bases separated the two germline ends. The CDR3 loop spans 14 amino acids. DNA for the CDR3: TGTGCCAGCAGTTTCTTGGACAGTTACACTGAAGCTTTCTTT. Its translation: CASSFLDSYTEAFF. Filled out from reference TRBV28 and TRBJ1-1, the complete variable domain reads DVKVTQSSRYLVKRTGEKVFLECVQDMDHENMFWYRQDPGLGLRLIYFSYDVKMKEKGDIPEGYSVSREKKERFSLILESASTNQTSMYLCASSFLDSYTEAFFGQGTRLTVV.

The chain joins TRBV30 to TRBJ1-6; maybe TRBD1 (6 bases). The CDR3 runs to 13 residues. Between the trimmed V and J ends, which lost 4 bases and 7 bases, there was a span of 11 bases. Germline lookup yields CDR1 GTSNPN and CDR2 SVGIG (reference sequence). CDR3 residues: CAWTVDRNSPLHF. In DNA form, the CDR3 reads TGTGCCTGGACTGTAGACAGGAATTCACCCCTCCACTTT.

The V gene is TRBV2, the J gene TRBJ2-5; possible D gene TRBD2, 6 bases. Germline V CDR1 and CDR2: SNHLY, FYNNEI. The CDR3 extends over 13 amino acids. The V end was cut by 7 bases, the J end by 4 bases, with 13 bases between. The CDR3 region is CASIGGRSETQYF. Here the CDR3 DNA reads TGTGCCAGCATCGGGGGTCGGTCAGAGACCCAGTACTTC.

V and J are TRBV9 and TRBJ2-5; no firm D call. The CDR3 loop spans 14 amino acids. Germline CDR1 reads SGDLS; CDR2 reads YYNGEE. Trimming shortened V by 0 bases and J by 4 bases, and 10 bases separated the two germline ends. In DNA, the CDR3 is TGTGCCAGCAGCGTAGGTGTGGGCCCAGAGACCCAGTACTTC. The encoded protein is CASSVGVGPETQYF.